This entry lists 2 T cell receptor beta chains sequenced from one sample in a study of cytomegalovirus exposure and HLA in healthy donors. Both 60 Vbeta primers and 13 Jbeta primers went into the PCR. The method was immunoSEQ multiplex PCR; TCRdb's version includes in-frame clones alone and lacks a portion of them. Of 55,000 to 70,000 clones in the sample, 70% are singletons; the top ten hold approximately 19%. Source material: PBMCs. Every receptor here comes from an older woman in good health and CMV-seropositive.

This clone has ten or more counts. V and J are TRBV10-1 and TRBJ2-7, with D tentatively TRBD1 (6 bases). The CDR3 consists of 14 residues. Germline values: CDR1 WNHNN, CDR2 SYGVQD (reference sequence). The ends were cut back, 6 bases at V and 2 bases at J, with 14 bases in the middle. CDR3 nucleotides: TGCGCCAGCAGCGGGCACAGGGACCCCTACGAGCAGTACTTC. It yields the protein CASSGHRDPYEQYF.

This clone occurred a few times. J is TRBJ2-7 and V is TRBV27; possible D gene TRBD2, 6 bases. The CDR3 covers 14 residues. Germline V gives CDR1 MNHEY, CDR2 SMNVEV (reference sequence). V gave up 1 base and J gave up 0 bases, with 7 bases separating them. CDR3 region: CASSLFGGSYEQYF. CDR3 nucleotide sequence: TGTGCCAGCAGTTTATTCGGGGGCTCCTACGAGCAGTACTTC.